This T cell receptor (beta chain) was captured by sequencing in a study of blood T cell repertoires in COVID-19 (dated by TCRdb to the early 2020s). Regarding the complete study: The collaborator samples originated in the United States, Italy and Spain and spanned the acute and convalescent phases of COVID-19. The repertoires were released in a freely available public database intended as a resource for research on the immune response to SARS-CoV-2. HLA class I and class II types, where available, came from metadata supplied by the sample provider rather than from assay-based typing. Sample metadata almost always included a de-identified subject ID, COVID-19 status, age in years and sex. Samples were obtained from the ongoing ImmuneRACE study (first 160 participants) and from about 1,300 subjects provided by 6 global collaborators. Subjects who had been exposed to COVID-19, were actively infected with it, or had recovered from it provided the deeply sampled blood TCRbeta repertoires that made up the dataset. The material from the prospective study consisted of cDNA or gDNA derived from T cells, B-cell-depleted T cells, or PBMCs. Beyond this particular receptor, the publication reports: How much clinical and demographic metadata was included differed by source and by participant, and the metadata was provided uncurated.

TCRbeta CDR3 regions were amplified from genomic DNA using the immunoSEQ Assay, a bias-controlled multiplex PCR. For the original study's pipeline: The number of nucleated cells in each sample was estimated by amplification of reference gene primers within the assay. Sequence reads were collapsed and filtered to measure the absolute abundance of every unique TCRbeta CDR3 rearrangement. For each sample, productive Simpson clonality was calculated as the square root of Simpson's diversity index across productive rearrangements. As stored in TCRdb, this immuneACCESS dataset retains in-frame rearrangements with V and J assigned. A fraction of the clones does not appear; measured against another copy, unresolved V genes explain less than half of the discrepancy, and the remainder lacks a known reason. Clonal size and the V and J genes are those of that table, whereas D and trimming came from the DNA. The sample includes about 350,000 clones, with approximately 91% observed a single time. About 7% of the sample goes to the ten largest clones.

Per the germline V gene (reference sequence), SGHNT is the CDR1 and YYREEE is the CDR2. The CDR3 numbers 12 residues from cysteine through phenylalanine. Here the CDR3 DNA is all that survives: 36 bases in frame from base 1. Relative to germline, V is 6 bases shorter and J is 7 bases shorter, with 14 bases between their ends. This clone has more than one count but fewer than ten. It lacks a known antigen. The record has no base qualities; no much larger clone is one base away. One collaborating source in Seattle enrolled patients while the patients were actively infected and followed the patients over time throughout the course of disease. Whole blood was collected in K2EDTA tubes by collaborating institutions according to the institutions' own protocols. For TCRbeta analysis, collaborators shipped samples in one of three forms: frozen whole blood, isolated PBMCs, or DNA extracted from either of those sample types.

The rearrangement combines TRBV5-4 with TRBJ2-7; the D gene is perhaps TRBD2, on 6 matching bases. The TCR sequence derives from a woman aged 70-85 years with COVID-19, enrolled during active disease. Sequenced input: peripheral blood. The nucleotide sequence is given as TGTGCCAGCATTGGACTCGCGGGGGAGCAGTACTTC. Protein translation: CASIGLAGEQYF.